Listed below are T cell receptor beta chains from one sample, sequenced in a study of T-cell memory formation after mild COVID-19. TCRdb re-called the 5' RACE reads through MiXCR, storing one row per CDR3 protein. Of over 350,000 distinct CDR3 sequences in the sample, about 17% were seen once. Sequenced sample: PBMCs or a T cell subset sorted from them (not recorded which). These receptors all stem from a man younger than 30 who had mild COVID-19 (a few samples of this study predate the infection). Cell type and time point are not known. CDR3s include the opening cysteine and the closing phenylalanine or tryptophan. The order of the fields is D gene, clone size, J gene, V gene, CDR3 protein, CDR3 DNA. The D gene is left open where the match is weak. Some rows mark clone size as missing; the rest say once, few, many or name a class of expanded clone.

NA | NA | TRBJ2-6 | TRBV18 | CASSISGANVLTF | TGTGCCAGCTCGATCTCTGGGGCCAACGTCCTGACTTTC
NA | NA | TRBJ2-5 | TRBV7-6 | CASTPRSGQETQYF | TGTGCCAGCACGCCCCGCAGCGGCCAAGAGACCCAGTACTTC
NA | NA | TRBJ2-1 | TRBV20-1 | CSARDHGARSYNEQFF | TGCAGTGCTAGAGATCACGGGGCTCGGTCCTACAATGAGCAGTTCTTC
TRBD1 | NA | TRBJ2-5 | TRBV10-3 | CATRGSDRAETQYF | TGTGCCACCCGAGGGTCGGACAGGGCTGAGACCCAGTACTTC
NA | NA | TRBJ2-7 | TRBV6-2/TRBV6-3 | CASRSLGWESYEQYF | TGTGCCAGCCGGTCCCTGGGTTGGGAGAGCTACGAGCAGTACTTC
NA | NA | TRBJ1-1 | TRBV12-3/TRBV12-4 | CASSPPARQTEDAFF | TGTGCCAGCAGTCCCCCCGCGAGACAGACGGAAGATGCTTTCTTT
NA | few | TRBJ2-2 | TRBV24-1 | CATSDLPPGAGELFF | TGTGCCACCAGTGATTTGCCCCCAGGGGCCGGGGAGCTGTTTTTT
NA | NA | TRBJ1-2 | TRBV5-1 | CASSLTNEGYGYTF | TGCGCCAGCAGCTTGACCAATGAGGGCTATGGCTACACCTTC
NA | NA | TRBJ1-6 | TRBV4-1 | CASSQEHSPYNSPLHF | TGCGCCAGCAGCCAAGAACACAGCCCCTATAATTCACCCCTCCACTTT
TRBD1 | few | TRBJ2-1 | TRBV29-1 | CSVTGDRGYNEQFF | TGCAGCGTTACAGGGGACAGGGGCTACAATGAGCAGTTCTTC
TRBD1 | few | TRBJ1-5 | TRBV7-2 | CASSSDRGQPQHF | TGTGCCAGCAGCTCAGACAGGGGTCAGCCCCAGCATTTT
TRBD1 | many | TRBJ1-2 | TRBV7-2 | CASRPPDRAYGYTF | TGTGCCAGCAGACCTCCGGACAGGGCCTATGGCTACACCTTC
NA | few | TRBJ1-1 | TRBV20-1 | CSARALHLLEGSTEAFF | TGCAGTGCTAGAGCTCTTCACCTCCTTGAGGGGTCCACTGAAGCTTTCTTT
TRBD1 | NA | TRBJ2-7 | TRBV30 | CAGTGFSGYEQYF | TGTGCCGGGACAGGGTTTTCGGGCTACGAGCAGTACTTC
NA | NA | TRBJ1-1 | TRBV20-1 | CSARPPVPTEAFF | TGCAGTGCTAGACCTCCCGTTCCCACTGAAGCTTTCTTT
NA | many | TRBJ2-7 | TRBV7-6 | CASSQQVTEQYF | TGTGCCAGCAGCCAACAGGTGACCGAGCAGTACTTC
TRBD1 | NA | TRBJ2-3 | TRBV10-3 | CATQRTGGTDTQYF | TGTGCCACCCAACGGACAGGGGGCACAGATACGCAGTATTTT
TRBD2 | few | TRBJ2-5 | TRBV27 | CASSLLSLAGGLRETQYF | TGTGCCAGCAGTTTATTGTCGCTAGCGGGGGGACTGCGAGAGACCCAGTACTTC
NA | NA | TRBJ1-1 | TRBV29-1 | CSVEPRSVEAFF | TGCAGCGTTGAACCCCGCAGCGTTGAAGCTTTCTTT
TRBD1 | NA | TRBJ2-3 | TRBV11-2 | CASSLEANSGTVTDTQYF | TGTGCCAGCAGCTTAGAGGCTAACTCCGGGACAGTCACAGATACGCAGTATTTT
NA | NA | TRBJ1-2 | TRBV6-2/TRBV6-3 | CASSNPGEWYGYTF | TGTGCCAGCAGTAATCCGGGGGAGTGGTATGGCTACACCTTC
NA | NA | TRBJ1-1 | TRBV10-3 | CAIRGQGWHTEAFF | TGTGCCATCAGGGGACAAGGCTGGCATACTGAAGCTTTCTTT
NA | few | TRBJ1-2 | TRBV7-9 | CASSSIGDQSNYGYTF | TGTGCCAGCAGCTCCATTGGAGACCAGTCTAACTATGGCTACACCTTC
TRBD2 | many | TRBJ2-3 | TRBV11-2 | CASALAGTDTQYF | TGTGCCAGCGCACTAGCGGGAACAGATACGCAGTATTTT
NA | NA | TRBJ1-5 | TRBV21-1 | CASSKEDRIRQPQHF | TGTGCCAGCAGCAAAGAGGACAGAATCCGTCAGCCCCAGCATTTT
NA | NA | TRBJ2-1 | TRBV7-9 | CASSPYGSAGGHEQFF | TGTGCCAGCAGCCCCTATGGGAGCGCCGGGGGCCATGAGCAGTTCTTC
NA | few | TRBJ1-4 | TRBV6-5 | CASSYSINGGNEKLFF | TGTGCCAGCAGTTACTCGATAAACGGGGGAAATGAAAAACTGTTTTTT